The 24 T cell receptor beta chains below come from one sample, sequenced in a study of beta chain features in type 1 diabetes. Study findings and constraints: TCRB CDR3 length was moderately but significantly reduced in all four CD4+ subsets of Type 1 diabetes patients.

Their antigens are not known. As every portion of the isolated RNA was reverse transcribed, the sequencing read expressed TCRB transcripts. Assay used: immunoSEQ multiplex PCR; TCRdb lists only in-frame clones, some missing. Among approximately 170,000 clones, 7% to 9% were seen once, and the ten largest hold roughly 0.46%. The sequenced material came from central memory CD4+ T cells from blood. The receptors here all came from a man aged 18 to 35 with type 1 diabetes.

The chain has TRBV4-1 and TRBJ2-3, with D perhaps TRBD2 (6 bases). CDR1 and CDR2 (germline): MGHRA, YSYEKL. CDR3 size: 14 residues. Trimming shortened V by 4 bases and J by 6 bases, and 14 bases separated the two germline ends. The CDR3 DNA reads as TGCGCCAGCAGCCTCAGACTAGGAAGGGATACGCAGTATTTT. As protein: CASSLRLGRDTQYF.

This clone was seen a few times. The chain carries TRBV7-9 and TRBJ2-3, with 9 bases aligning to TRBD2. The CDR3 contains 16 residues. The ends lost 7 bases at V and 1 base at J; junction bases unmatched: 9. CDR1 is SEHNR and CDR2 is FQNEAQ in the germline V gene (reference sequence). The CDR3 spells CASIPGLAGGTDTQYF. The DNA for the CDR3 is TGTGCCAGCATTCCAGGATTAGCGGGGGGCACAGATACGCAGTATTTT.

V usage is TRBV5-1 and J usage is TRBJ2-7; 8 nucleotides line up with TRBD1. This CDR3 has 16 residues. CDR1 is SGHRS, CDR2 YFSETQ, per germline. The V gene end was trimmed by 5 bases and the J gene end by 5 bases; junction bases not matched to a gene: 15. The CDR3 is CASSYVSTGAANEQYF. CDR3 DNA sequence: TGCGCCAGCAGTTACGTCTCGACAGGGGCTGCCAACGAGCAGTACTTC.

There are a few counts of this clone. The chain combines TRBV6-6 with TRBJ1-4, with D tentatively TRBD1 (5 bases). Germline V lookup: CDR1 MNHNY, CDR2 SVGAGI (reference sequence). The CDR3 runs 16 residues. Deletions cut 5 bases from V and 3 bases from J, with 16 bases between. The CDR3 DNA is TGTGCCAGCAGTCGTTACAGTTCGGGGGCTAATGAAAAACTGTTTTTT. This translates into CASSRYSSGANEKLFF.

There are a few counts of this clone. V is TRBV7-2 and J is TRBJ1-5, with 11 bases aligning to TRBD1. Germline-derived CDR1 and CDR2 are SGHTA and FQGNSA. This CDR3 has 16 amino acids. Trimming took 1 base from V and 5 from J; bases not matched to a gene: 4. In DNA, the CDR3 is TGTGCCAGCAGCTTAGTCGGGACAGGGGGAGATCAGCCCCAGCATTTT. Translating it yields CASSLVGTGGDQPQHF.

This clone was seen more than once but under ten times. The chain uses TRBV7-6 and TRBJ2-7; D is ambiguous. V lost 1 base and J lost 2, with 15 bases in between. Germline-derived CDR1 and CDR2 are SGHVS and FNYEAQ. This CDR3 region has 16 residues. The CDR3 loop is CASSLVLAAVTYEQYF. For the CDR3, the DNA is TGTGCCAGCAGCTTAGTATTGGCGGCCGTTACCTACGAGCAGTACTTC.

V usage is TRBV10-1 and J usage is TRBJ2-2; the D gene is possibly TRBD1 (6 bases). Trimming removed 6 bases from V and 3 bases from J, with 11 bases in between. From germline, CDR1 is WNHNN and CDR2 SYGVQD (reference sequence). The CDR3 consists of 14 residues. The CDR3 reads CASRDHRDTGELFF. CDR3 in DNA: TGCGCCAGCAGGGACCACAGGGACACCGGGGAGCTGTTTTTT.

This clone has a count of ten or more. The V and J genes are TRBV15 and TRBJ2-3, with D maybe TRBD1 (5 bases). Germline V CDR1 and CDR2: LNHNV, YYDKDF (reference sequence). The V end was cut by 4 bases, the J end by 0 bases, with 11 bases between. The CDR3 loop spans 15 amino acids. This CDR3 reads CATSTYRSSTDTQYF. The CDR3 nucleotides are TGTGCCACCAGCACGTACAGGTCTAGCACAGATACGCAGTATTTT. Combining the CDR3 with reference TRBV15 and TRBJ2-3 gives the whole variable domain DAMVIQNPRYQVTQFGKPVTLSCSQTLNHNVMYWYQQKSSQAPKLLFHYYDKDFNNEADTPDNFQSRRPNTSFCFLDIRSPGLGDTAMYLCATSTYRSSTDTQYFGPGTRLTVL.

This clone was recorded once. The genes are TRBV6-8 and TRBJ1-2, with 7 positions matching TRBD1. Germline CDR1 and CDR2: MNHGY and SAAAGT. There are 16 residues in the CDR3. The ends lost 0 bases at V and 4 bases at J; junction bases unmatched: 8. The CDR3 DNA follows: TGTGCCAGCAGTTACTCCCAAACAGGGGATGTCTATGGCTACACCTTC. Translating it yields CASSYSQTGDVYGYTF.

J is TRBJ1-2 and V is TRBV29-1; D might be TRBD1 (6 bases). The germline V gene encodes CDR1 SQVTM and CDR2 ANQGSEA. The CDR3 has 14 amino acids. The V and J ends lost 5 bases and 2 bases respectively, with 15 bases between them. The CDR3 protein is CSVLGRGLNYGYTF. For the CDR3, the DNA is TGCAGCGTTCTTGGCAGGGGTCTGAACTATGGCTACACCTTC.

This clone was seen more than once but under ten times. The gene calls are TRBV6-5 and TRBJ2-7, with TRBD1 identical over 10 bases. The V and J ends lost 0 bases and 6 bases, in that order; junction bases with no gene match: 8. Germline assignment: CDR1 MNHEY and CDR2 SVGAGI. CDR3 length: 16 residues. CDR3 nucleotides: TGTGCCAGCAGTTACTCGTTCCCGGGACAGGGGTCCGAGCAGTACTTC. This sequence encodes CASSYSFPGQGSEQYF.

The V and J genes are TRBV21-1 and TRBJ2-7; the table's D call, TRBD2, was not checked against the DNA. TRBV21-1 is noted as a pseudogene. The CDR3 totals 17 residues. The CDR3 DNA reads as TGTGCCAGCAGCAAGGATACTAATCGCCCCTTCTCCTACGAGCAGTACTTC. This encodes CASSKDTNRPFSYEQYF.

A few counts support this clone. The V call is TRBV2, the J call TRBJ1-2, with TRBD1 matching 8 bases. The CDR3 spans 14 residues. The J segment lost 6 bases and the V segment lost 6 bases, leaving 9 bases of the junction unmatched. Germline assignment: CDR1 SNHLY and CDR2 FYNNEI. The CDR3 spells CASSLDRGGDGYTF. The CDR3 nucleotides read TGTGCCAGCAGCCTAGACAGGGGCGGGGATGGCTACACCTTC.

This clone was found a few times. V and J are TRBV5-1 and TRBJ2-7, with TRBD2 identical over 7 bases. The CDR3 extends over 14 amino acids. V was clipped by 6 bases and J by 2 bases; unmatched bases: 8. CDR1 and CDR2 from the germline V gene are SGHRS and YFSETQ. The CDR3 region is CASKYSSGAYEQYF. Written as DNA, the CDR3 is TGCGCCAGCAAATATTCTAGCGGAGCCTACGAGCAGTACTTC.

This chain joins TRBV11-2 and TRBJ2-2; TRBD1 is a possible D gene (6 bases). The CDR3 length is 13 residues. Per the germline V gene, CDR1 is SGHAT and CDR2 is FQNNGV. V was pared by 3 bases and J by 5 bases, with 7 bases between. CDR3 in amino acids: CASSFQGTGELFF. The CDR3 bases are TGTGCCAGCAGCTTCCAGGGGACCGGGGAGCTGTTTTTT.

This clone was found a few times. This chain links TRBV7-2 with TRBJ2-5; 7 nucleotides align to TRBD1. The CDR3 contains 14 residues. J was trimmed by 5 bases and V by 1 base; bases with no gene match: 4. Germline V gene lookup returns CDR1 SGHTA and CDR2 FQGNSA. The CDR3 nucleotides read TGTGCCAGCAGCTTAGGAGGGGGCCGGGAGACCCAGTACTTC. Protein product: CASSLGGGRETQYF.

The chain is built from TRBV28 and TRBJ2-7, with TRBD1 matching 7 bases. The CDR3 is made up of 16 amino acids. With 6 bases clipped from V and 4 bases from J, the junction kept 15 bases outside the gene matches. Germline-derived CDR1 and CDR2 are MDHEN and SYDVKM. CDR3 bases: TGTGCCAGCAGGCCTGTCCCGACAGGGAGTCTATACGAGCAGTACTTC. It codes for CASRPVPTGSLYEQYF.

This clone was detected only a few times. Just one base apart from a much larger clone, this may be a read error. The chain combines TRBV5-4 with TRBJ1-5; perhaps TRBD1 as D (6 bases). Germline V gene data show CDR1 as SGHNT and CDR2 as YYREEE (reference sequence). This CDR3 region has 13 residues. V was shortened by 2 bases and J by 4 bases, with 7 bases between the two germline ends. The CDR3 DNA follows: TGTGCCAGCAGCTTAGGACAGAATCAGCCCCAGCATTTT. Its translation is CASSLGQNQPQHF. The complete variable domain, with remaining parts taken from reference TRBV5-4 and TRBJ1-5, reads ETGVTQSPTHLIKTRGQQVTLRCSSQSGHNTVSWYQQALGQGPQFIFQYYREEENGRGNFPPRFSGLQFPNYSSELNVNALELDDSALYLCASSLGQNQPQHFGDGTRLSIL.

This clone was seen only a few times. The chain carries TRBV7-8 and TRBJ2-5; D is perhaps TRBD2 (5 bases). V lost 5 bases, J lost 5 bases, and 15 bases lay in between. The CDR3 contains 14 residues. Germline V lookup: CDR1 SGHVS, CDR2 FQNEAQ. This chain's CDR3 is CASSQSGLVETQYF. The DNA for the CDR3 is TGTGCCAGCAGCCAAAGCGGCCTAGTTGAGACCCAGTACTTC.

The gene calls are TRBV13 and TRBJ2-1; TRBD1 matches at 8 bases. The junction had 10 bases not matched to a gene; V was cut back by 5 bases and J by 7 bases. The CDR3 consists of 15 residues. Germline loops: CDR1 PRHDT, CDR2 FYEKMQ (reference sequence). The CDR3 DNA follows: TGTGCCAGCAGCGTGAGACAGGGGACGAGGAATGAGCAGTTCTTC. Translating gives CASSVRQGTRNEQFF.

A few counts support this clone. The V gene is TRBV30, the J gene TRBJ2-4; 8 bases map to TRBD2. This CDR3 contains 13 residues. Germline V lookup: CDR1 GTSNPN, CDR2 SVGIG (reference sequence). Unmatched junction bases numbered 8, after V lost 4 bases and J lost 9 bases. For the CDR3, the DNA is TGTGCCTGGAAGGGCGGGGGGTCAGTCATTCAGTACTTC. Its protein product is CAWKGGGSVIQYF.

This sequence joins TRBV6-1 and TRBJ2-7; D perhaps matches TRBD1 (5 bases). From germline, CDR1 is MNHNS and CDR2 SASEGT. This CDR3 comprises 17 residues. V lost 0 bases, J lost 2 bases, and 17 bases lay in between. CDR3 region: CASSEAEYRQHAYEQYF. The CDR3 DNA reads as TGTGCCAGCAGTGAAGCTGAGTACAGACAGCACGCCTACGAGCAGTACTTC.

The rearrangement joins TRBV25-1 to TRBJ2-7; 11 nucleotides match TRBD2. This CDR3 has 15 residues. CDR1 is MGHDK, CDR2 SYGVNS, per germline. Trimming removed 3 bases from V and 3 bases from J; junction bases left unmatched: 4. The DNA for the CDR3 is TGTGCCAGCAGTGAGGGGACTAGCGGTAACTACGAGCAGTACTTC. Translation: CASSEGTSGNYEQYF.

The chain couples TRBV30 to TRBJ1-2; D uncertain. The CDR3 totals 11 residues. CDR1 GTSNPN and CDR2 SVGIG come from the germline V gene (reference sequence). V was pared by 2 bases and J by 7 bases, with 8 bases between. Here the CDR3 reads CAWSLTGGYTF. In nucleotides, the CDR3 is TGTGCCTGGAGTTTAACCGGTGGCTACACCTTC.